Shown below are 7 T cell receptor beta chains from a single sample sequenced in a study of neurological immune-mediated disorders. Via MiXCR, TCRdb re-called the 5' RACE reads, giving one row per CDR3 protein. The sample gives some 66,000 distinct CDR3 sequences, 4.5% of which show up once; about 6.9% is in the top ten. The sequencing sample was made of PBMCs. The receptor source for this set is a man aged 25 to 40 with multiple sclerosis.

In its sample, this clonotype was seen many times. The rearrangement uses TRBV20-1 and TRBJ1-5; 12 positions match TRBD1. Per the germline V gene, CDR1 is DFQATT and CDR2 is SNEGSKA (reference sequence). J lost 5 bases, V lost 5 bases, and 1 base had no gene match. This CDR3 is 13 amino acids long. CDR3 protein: CSAGTGGDQPQHF. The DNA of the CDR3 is TGCAGTGCTGGGACAGGGGGCGATCAGCCCCAGCATTTT.

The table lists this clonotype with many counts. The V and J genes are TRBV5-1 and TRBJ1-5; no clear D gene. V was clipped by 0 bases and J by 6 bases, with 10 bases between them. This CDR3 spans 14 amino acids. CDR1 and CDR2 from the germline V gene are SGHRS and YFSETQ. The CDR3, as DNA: TGCGCCAGCAGCTTGGGGGCTTGGGGTCAGCCCCAGCATTTT. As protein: CASSLGAWGQPQHF. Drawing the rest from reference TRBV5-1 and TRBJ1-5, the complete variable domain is KAGVTQTPRYLIKTRGQQVTLSCSPISGHRSVSWYQQTPGQGLQFLFEYFSETQRNKGNFPGRFSGRQFSNSRSEMNVSTLELGDSALYLCASSLGAWGQPQHFGDGTRLSIL.

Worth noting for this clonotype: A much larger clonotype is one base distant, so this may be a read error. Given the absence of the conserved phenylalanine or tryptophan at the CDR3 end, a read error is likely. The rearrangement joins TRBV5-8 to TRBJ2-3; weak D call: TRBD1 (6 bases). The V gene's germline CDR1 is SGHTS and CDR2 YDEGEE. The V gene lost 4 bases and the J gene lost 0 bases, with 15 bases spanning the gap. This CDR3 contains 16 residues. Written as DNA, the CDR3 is TGTGCCAGCAGCCCCGGGACCAGGGGTAGCACAGATACGCAGTATTCT. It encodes CASSPGTRGSTDTQYS.

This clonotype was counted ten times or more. CDR3: CASSHGTAEFYGGYTF. Here the CDR3 DNA reads TGTGCCAGCAGCCACGGGACAGCGGAGTTCTACGGTGGCTACACCTTC. V usage is TRBV14 and J usage is TRBJ1-2; TRBD1 agrees at 7 bases. This CDR3 is built from 16 residues. Trimming at V came to 3 bases and at J to 7 bases, leaving 14 bases not matched to a gene. Germline lookup yields CDR1 SGHDN and CDR2 FVKESK.

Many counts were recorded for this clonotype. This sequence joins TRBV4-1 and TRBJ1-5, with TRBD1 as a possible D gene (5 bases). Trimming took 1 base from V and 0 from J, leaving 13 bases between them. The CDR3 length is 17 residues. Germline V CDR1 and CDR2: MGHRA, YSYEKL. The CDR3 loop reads CASSQGRGAYSNQPQHF. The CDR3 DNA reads TGCGCCAGCAGCCAAGGACGGGGCGCTTATAGCAATCAGCCCCAGCATTTT.

CDR3 sequence: CATSDHRQGHNQPQHF. The DNA of the CDR3 is TGTGCCACCAGTGATCACAGACAGGGCCACAATCAGCCCCAGCATTTT. The chain is built from TRBV24-1 and TRBJ1-5; 7 bases agree with TRBD1. J lost 3 bases, V lost 3 bases, and 7 bases had no gene match. CDR1 is KGHDR and CDR2 is SFDVKD in the germline V gene. The CDR3 covers 16 residues.

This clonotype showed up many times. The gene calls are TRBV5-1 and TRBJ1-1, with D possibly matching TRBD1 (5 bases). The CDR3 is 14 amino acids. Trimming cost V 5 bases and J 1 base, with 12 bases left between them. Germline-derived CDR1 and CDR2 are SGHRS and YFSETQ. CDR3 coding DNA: TGCGCCAGCAGGCCGGGACTGACGAACACTGAAGCTTTCTTT. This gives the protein CASRPGLTNTEAFF. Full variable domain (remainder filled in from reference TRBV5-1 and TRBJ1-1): KAGVTQTPRYLIKTRGQQVTLSCSPISGHRSVSWYQQTPGQGLQFLFEYFSETQRNKGNFPGRFSGRQFSNSRSEMNVSTLELGDSALYLCASRPGLTNTEAFFGQGTRLTVV.